The 25 T cell receptor beta chains given below trace back to one sample, sequenced in a study of CD8+CD57+ T cells in acquired aplastic anemia. Researchers used genomic DNA as the template to profile TCR beta VDJ and CDR3. TCRdb processed the reads anew with MiXCR; each CDR3 protein has one entry. The sample lists approximately 130,000 distinct CDR3 sequences, 35% to 50% occurring once. The sequencing input was sorted CD4+, CD8+, or CD8+CD57+ T cells (not recorded which) from PBMCs. Receptor source: a human donor in good health, serving as a control.

Notes on this clonotype: Its ends do not fully match the called genes, so a read error is possible. The chain recombines TRBV5-1 with TRBJ1-2; 7 bases agree with TRBD1. This CDR3 comprises 13 residues. CDR1 is SGHRS and CDR2 is YFSETQ in the germline V gene. This CDR3 is CASSWEGAYGCTF. The CDR3 coding sequence is TGCGCCAGCAGTTGGGAGGGGGCCTATGGCTGCACCTTC.

In its sample, this clonotype was seen once. The genes are TRBV4-2 and TRBJ2-3; 8 bases are shared with TRBD2. Germline CDR1 and CDR2: LGHNA and YNFKEQ. Trimming took 4 bases from V and 2 from J; bases not matched to a gene: 5. The CDR3 length is 15 residues. In DNA form, the CDR3 reads TGTGCCAGCAGCCCCGGAGCGGGAGTCACAGATACGCAGTATTTT. Protein sequence: CASSPGAGVTDTQYF.

The chain recombines TRBV2 with TRBJ2-5, with unresolved D. In germline, CDR1 is SNHLY, CDR2 FYNNEI. With 6 bases removed from V and 1 base from J, the gap between germline ends came to 9 bases. This CDR3 comprises 13 residues. The CDR3 loop is CASSLGRQETQYF. The CDR3 bases are TGTGCCAGCAGCCTTGGTCGCCAAGAGACCCAGTACTTC.

J is TRBJ2-5 and V is TRBV7-2; TRBD2 agrees at 11 bases. After removal of 0 bases from V and 2 bases from J, the junction contained 11 bases not matched to a gene. This CDR3 has 19 residues. Germline V gene data show CDR1 as SGHTA and CDR2 as FQGNSA. CDR3 coding DNA: TGTGCCAGCAGCTTAGCGCCCTGGAGTGCTAGCGGGAGGCAAGAGACCCAGTACTTC. Translated, it gives CASSLAPWSASGRQETQYF.

This clonotype showed up many times. The chain recombines TRBV20-1 with TRBJ1-1; 8 bases align to TRBD1. V was clipped by 3 bases and J by 3 bases; unmatched bases: 3. CDR3 length equals 13 residues. Germline V lookup: CDR1 DFQATT, CDR2 SNEGSKA (reference sequence). CDR3 bases: TGCAGTGCTAGCCACAGGGGGGACACTGAAGCTTTCTTT. This encodes CSASHRGDTEAFF.

There are many counts of this clonotype. The J gene is TRBJ1-4, the V gene TRBV25-1; tentative D call: TRBD1 (5 bases). CDR1 and CDR2 (germline): MGHDK, SYGVNS. Trimming pared 4 bases from V and 2 bases from J, leaving 5 bases between. This CDR3 has 13 amino acids. CDR3: CASSGGTNEKLFF. For the CDR3, the DNA is TGTGCCAGCAGTGGGGGGACTAATGAAAAACTGTTTTTT.

This clonotype was recorded a few times. The rearrangement joins TRBV7-9 to TRBJ1-2; D may be TRBD1 (5 bases). This CDR3 has 12 amino acids. V lost 5 bases and J 5 bases, leaving 9 bases between the germline ends. The V gene's germline CDR1 is SEHNR and CDR2 FQNEAQ (reference sequence). The CDR3 nucleotides read TGTGCCAGCAGCCAAGAGGGGTATGGCTACACCTTC. The encoded protein is CASSQEGYGYTF.

Here the CDR3 reads CSVVGSVGGGTEAFF. The CDR3 region has the DNA TGCAGCGTTGTAGGTTCAGTAGGAGGAGGAACTGAAGCTTTCTTT. This chain links TRBV29-1 with TRBJ1-1; D is unresolved. Germline V gene sequence: CDR1 SQVTM, CDR2 ANQGSEA. Trimming stripped 4 bases from V and 5 bases from J, with 20 bases between. The CDR3 runs to 15 residues.

The chain couples TRBV18 to TRBJ1-6, with TRBD1 matching 9 bases. Germline V gives CDR1 KGHSH, CDR2 LQKENI. This CDR3 is 16 amino acids long. Trimming removed 3 bases from V and 6 bases from J; junction bases left unmatched: 6. CDR3 residues: CASSPRQGDLNSPLHF. In DNA, the CDR3 is TGTGCCAGCTCACCCCGACAGGGGGATCTTAATTCACCCCTCCACTTT.

This clonotype has a handful of counts. The J gene is TRBJ1-4, the V gene TRBV30; no reliable D call. V was cut by 1 base and J by 5 bases, with 5 bases left in between. Germline CDR1 GTSNPN, CDR2 SVGIG (reference sequence). CDR3 size: 12 residues. Written as DNA, the CDR3 is TGTGCCTGGAGTGAACAGAATGAAAAACTGTTTTTT. Protein product: CAWSEQNEKLFF.

The table lists this clonotype with many counts. This chain joins TRBV5-4 and TRBJ1-1; D perhaps matches TRBD1 (6 bases). Trimming stripped 4 bases from V and 3 bases from J, with 13 bases between. The germline CDR1 and CDR2 sequences are SGHNT and YYREEE (reference sequence). This CDR3 region has 14 residues. The CDR3, as DNA: TGTGCCAGCAGCCAGGGGTTAGGGGACACTGAAGCTTTCTTT. Amino acids: CASSQGLGDTEAFF.

This clonotype was picked up one time. Germline and junction disagree at one end, which may indicate a read error. The CDR3 protein is CASKERGDSYGLYF. The CDR3 DNA follows: TGTGCTAGCAAGGAGCGGGGGGACTCCTACGGGCTGTACTTC. The chain links TRBV12-3 or TRBV12-4 to TRBJ2-7; 9 bases agree with TRBD2. The CDR3 runs 14 residues.

This clonotype has more than one count but fewer than ten. A single base separates this from a much larger clone, so it may be a read error. A read error is likely, as this CDR3 ends without the conserved phenylalanine or tryptophan. The rearrangement links TRBV12-3 or TRBV12-4 to TRBJ2-7; D might be TRBD2 (5 bases). The germline V and J ends were trimmed by 6 bases and 2 bases, with 11 bases remaining between them. The CDR3 totals 13 residues. The CDR3 DNA reads as TGTGCCAGCAGCATTAACGGGGCCTACGAGCAGTACTCC. Its protein is CASSINGAYEQYS.

The CDR3 region has the DNA TGTGCCAGTAGTATTGCGGATACGCAGTATTTT. It is translated as CASSIADTQYF. The rearrangement uses TRBV19 and TRBJ2-3; no definite D call. This CDR3 comprises 11 residues. Per germline, CDR1 LNHDA and CDR2 SQIVND (reference sequence). Trimming shortened V by 3 bases and J by 6 bases, and 4 bases separated the two germline ends.

This clonotype came up many times. This chain connects TRBV5-5 to TRBJ1-4; weak D call: TRBD1 (6 bases). Germline-derived CDR1 and CDR2 are SGHKS and YYEKEE (reference sequence). Trimming took off 4 bases at V and 0 bases at J, with 10 bases between the two ends. The CDR3 runs to 15 residues. The CDR3 here is CASSPRGATNEKLFF. As DNA, the CDR3 is TGTGCCAGCAGCCCCAGGGGCGCAACTAATGAAAAACTGTTTTTT. The full variable domain, with the rest looked up from reference TRBV5-5 and TRBJ1-4, is DAGVTQSPTHLIKTRGQQVTLRCSPISGHKSVSWYQQVLGQGPQFIFQYYEKEERGRGNFPDRFSARQFPNYSSELNVNALLLGDSALYLCASSPRGATNEKLFFGSGTQLSVL.

The J gene is TRBJ1-4, the V gene TRBV30, with a possible D match to TRBD1 (5 bases). The CDR3 sequence is 12 residues long. The V end lost 2 bases, the J end lost 6 bases, and 7 bases lay between the germline ends. Germline CDR1 is GTSNPN and CDR2 is SVGIG (reference sequence). In DNA, the CDR3 is TGTGCCTGGAGTAGAGGGGATGAAAAACTGTTTTTT. Protein: CAWSRGDEKLFF. Together with reference TRBV30 and TRBJ1-4, the CDR3 gives the full variable domain: SQTIHQWPATLVQPVGSPLSLECTVEGTSNPNLYWYRQAAGRGLQLLFYSVGIGQISSEVPQNLSASRPQDRQFILSSKKLLLSDSGFYLCAWSRGDEKLFFGSGTQLSVL.

Many counts were recorded for this clonotype. The rearrangement joins TRBV28 to TRBJ1-1; a weak D match, TRBD1 (5 bases). The V and J ends lost 5 bases and 8 bases respectively, with 9 bases between them. Germline-derived CDR1 and CDR2 are MDHEN and SYDVKM. The length of the CDR3 is 11 residues. CDR3 loop: CASSQGREAFF. CDR3 DNA: TGTGCCAGCAGTCAGGGACGGGAAGCTTTCTTT. Combining the CDR3 with reference TRBV28 and TRBJ1-1 gives the whole variable domain DVKVTQSSRYLVKRTGEKVFLECVQDMDHENMFWYRQDPGLGLRLIYFSYDVKMKEKGDIPEGYSVSREKKERFSLILESASTNQTSMYLCASSQGREAFFGQGTRLTVV.

This clonotype was counted only a few times. This may stem from a read error, because a much larger clone lies one nucleotide away. The chain is built from TRBV7-8 and TRBJ2-1; 8 bases line up with TRBD2. CDR1 SGHVS and CDR2 FQNEAQ come from the germline V gene. After removal of 2 bases from V and 8 bases from J, the junction contained 11 bases not matched to a gene. The length of the CDR3 is 16 residues. The chain's CDR3 is CASSLLIGLAEDEQFF. The CDR3 region has the DNA TGTGCCAGCAGCTTATTGATTGGACTAGCAGAAGATGAGCAGTTCTTC.

The sample holds many counts of this clonotype. J is TRBJ2-2 and V is TRBV24-1, with D tentatively TRBD1 (5 bases). Germline V gene lookup returns CDR1 KGHDR and CDR2 SFDVKD. The CDR3 has 14 residues. Trimming left V 5 bases short and J 3 bases short, with 9 bases between. The CDR3 spells CATSATDYTGELFF. Here the CDR3 DNA reads TGTGCCACCAGTGCGACAGACTACACCGGGGAGCTGTTTTTT.

This clonotype was seen a handful of times. The J gene is TRBJ2-7, the V gene TRBV2; D possibly corresponds to TRBD1 (6 bases). Germline CDR1 SNHLY, CDR2 FYNNEI. The CDR3 is 11 amino acids. Trimming cost V 8 bases and J 3 bases, with 8 bases left between them. The DNA of the CDR3 is TGTGCCAGCGAAGGGGGCTACGAGCAGTACTTC. It is translated as CASEGGYEQYF. Drawing the rest from reference TRBV2 and TRBJ2-7, the complete variable domain is EPEVTQTPSHQVTQMGQEVILRCVPISNHLYFYWYRQILGQKVEFLVSFYNNEISEKSEIFDDQFSVERPDGSNFTLKIRSTKLEDSAMYFCASEGGYEQYFGPGTRLTVT.

In its sample, this clonotype was seen many times. This chain links TRBV24-1 with TRBJ2-1, with 7 bases aligning to TRBD1. Germline V gene sequence: CDR1 KGHDR, CDR2 SFDVKD. The CDR3 spans 15 residues. The V gene end was trimmed by 3 bases and the J gene end by 4 bases; junction bases not matched to a gene: 5. The CDR3 region has the DNA TGTGCCACCAGTGATACCGGGACAGCGTACAATGAGCAGTTCTTC. Amino acid sequence: CATSDTGTAYNEQFF.

V and J are TRBV15 and TRBJ2-5, with D possibly TRBD1 on 6 matching bases. The CDR3 spans 15 residues. V lost 1 base to trimming and J lost 1 base, with 10 bases between them. Germline V gives CDR1 LNHNV, CDR2 YYDKDF (reference sequence). The CDR3 region has the DNA TGTGCCACCAGCAGAGTAGGGGACATCCAAGAGACCCAGTACTTC. Encoded protein: CATSRVGDIQETQYF. The whole variable domain, filled in from reference TRBV15 and TRBJ2-5, reads DAMVIQNPRYQVTQFGKPVTLSCSQTLNHNVMYWYQQKSSQAPKLLFHYYDKDFNNEADTPDNFQSRRPNTSFCFLDIRSPGLGDTAMYLCATSRVGDIQETQYFGPGTRLLVL.

Many counts were recorded for this clonotype. The chain carries TRBV20-1 and TRBJ1-2; D unresolved. Germline values: CDR1 DFQATT, CDR2 SNEGSKA (reference sequence). The CDR3 has 12 amino acids. Trimming removed 4 bases at V and 1 base at J, with 7 bases between. The CDR3 sequence: CSATAVNYGYTF. The CDR3 DNA sequence: TGCAGTGCTACAGCAGTTAACTATGGCTACACCTTC.

This chain links TRBV10-1 with TRBJ2-5, with TRBD1 as a possible D gene (5 bases). Germline V gives CDR1 WNHNN, CDR2 SYGVQD (reference sequence). Trimming left V 8 bases short and J 9 bases short, with 16 bases between. The CDR3 is made up of 12 amino acids. CDR3 DNA sequence: TGCGCCAGCGGTCAGGGCAGTCAGCCCCAGTACTTC. As protein: CASGQGSQPQYF.

Worth noting for this clonotype: This may arise from a read error, as a much more abundant clone is one base away. J is TRBJ1-2 and V is TRBV20-1, with D tentatively TRBD1 (5 bases). The germline gives CDR1 DFQATT, CDR2 SNEGSKA (reference sequence). The CDR3 runs to 12 residues. CDR3 loop: CGATGTNYGYTF. The CDR3 bases are TGCGGTGCTACAGGCACTAACTATGGCTACACCTTC.